Listed here are 14 T cell receptor beta chains from one sample, sequenced in a study of cytomegalovirus exposure and HLA in healthy donors. The PCR used 60 Vbeta and 13 Jbeta primers. The repertoire was sequenced with immunoSEQ multiplex PCR; TCRdb's copy has only in-frame clones and lacks some. The sample lists 80,000 to 100,000 clones, around 77% occurring once. Sequencing was performed on PBMCs. Every receptor here comes from a man in his forties or fifties in good health and CMV-seronegative.

The CDR3 loop reads CASTKTAWETQYF. CDR3 DNA: TGTGCCAGCACCAAGACAGCGTGGGAGACCCAGTACTTC. This chain joins TRBV7-9 and TRBJ2-5; possible D gene TRBD1, 5 bases. The germline V gene has CDR1 SEHNR and CDR2 FQNEAQ (reference sequence). The CDR3 extends over 13 amino acids. V was shortened by 7 bases and J by 5 bases, with 14 bases between the two germline ends.

The CDR3 sequence: CSVVDRAYEQYF. Written as DNA, the CDR3 is TGCAGCGTTGTAGACAGGGCCTACGAGCAGTACTTC. The J gene is TRBJ2-7, the V gene TRBV29-1; 7 bases map to TRBD1. With V trimmed by 4 bases and J by 2 bases, 2 bases remained unmatched. Germline V lookup: CDR1 SQVTM, CDR2 ANQGSEA. The CDR3 extends over 12 amino acids.

The chain employs TRBV28 and TRBJ2-1; 7 positions match TRBD2. The trim removed 3 bases at V and 9 bases at J, leaving 8 bases unmatched. CDR1 is MDHEN, CDR2 SYDVKM, per germline. CDR3 length equals 14 residues. CDR3 protein: CASSFDRLAGEQFF. The CDR3 DNA reads TGTGCCAGCAGTTTCGACAGACTAGCTGGTGAGCAGTTCTTC.

The chain recombines TRBV5-4 with TRBJ1-2; 7 bases fit TRBD1. CDR3 length equals 17 residues. Germline assignment: CDR1 SGHNT and CDR2 YYREEE (reference sequence). Trimming took 4 bases from V and 0 from J; bases not matched to a gene: 12. CDR3 DNA sequence: TGTGCCAGCAGCGGAACCGGGACAGTGACATCTAACTATGGCTACACCTTC. Translating it yields CASSGTGTVTSNYGYTF.

The chain couples TRBV28 to TRBJ1-1; D not certain. Germline V gives CDR1 MDHEN, CDR2 SYDVKM. Trimming removed 3 bases from V and 5 bases from J, with 13 bases in between. The CDR3 has 14 amino acids. For the CDR3, the DNA is TGTGCCAGCAGTTTTTACGGGGTTGATACTGAAGCTTTCTTT. It translates to CASSFYGVDTEAFF.

In its sample, this clone was seen once. This chain links TRBV6-1 with TRBJ1-5; perhaps TRBD1 as D (5 bases). This CDR3 region has 14 residues. Germline-derived CDR1 and CDR2 are MNHNS and SASEGT. V lost 5 bases, J lost 6 bases, and 14 bases lay in between. Written as DNA, the CDR3 is TGTGCCAGCAGTCCCTCGGGACTTTTTCAGCCCCAGCATTTT. Its translation is CASSPSGLFQPQHF.

This clone came up a few times. The chain employs TRBV6-5 and TRBJ1-1, with 7 bases matching TRBD1. Germline V gene sequence: CDR1 MNHEY, CDR2 SVGAGI. After removal of 6 bases from V and 3 bases from J, the junction contained 7 bases not matched to a gene. This CDR3 comprises 14 residues. Here the CDR3 reads CASRFTTGDTEAFF. The CDR3 DNA is TGTGCCAGCAGATTCACAACAGGGGACACTGAAGCTTTCTTT.

This chain links TRBV9 with TRBJ2-5; D is unclear. Looked up from germline, CDR1 is SGDLS and CDR2 is YYNGEE. There are 15 residues in the CDR3. Trimming removed 1 base at V and 2 bases at J, with 12 bases between. The CDR3 DNA reads as TGTGCCAGCAGCGTATTCACAGATATACAAGAGACCCAGTACTTC. Protein product: CASSVFTDIQETQYF.

V gene TRBV27 combines with J gene TRBJ2-7; 13 nucleotides match TRBD2. The CDR3 is 17 amino acids. Trimming cost V 5 bases and J 6 bases; bases outside gene matches: 13. The germline CDR1 and CDR2 sequences are MNHEY and SMNVEV (reference sequence). CDR3 amino acids: CASSPIGLAGVGSEQYF. CDR3 DNA: TGTGCCAGCAGTCCGATCGGACTAGCGGGAGTGGGGTCCGAGCAGTACTTC.

CDR3 in DNA: TGTGCCAGCAGCTTGGGAGGGAACACTGAAGCTTTCTTT. As protein: CASSLGGNTEAFF. V is TRBV5-6 and J is TRBJ1-1; D unresolved. Trimming shortened V by 0 bases and J by 1 base, and 4 bases separated the two germline ends. Germline-derived CDR1 and CDR2 are SGHDT and YYEEEE. The CDR3 consists of 13 residues.

The chain is built from TRBV25-1 and TRBJ1-2; TRBD1 matches 8 bases. With V trimmed by 4 bases and J by 4 bases, 11 bases remained unmatched. This CDR3 comprises 16 residues. Germline V gene lookup returns CDR1 MGHDK and CDR2 SYGVNS. The CDR3 DNA follows: TGTGCCAGCAGTGGACCCCTGACAGGGGTTAGCTATGGCTACACCTTC. Translating gives CASSGPLTGVSYGYTF.

V gene TRBV6-5 combines with J gene TRBJ1-6; a weak D match, TRBD1 (5 bases). The CDR3 sequence is 14 residues long. V was shortened by 2 bases and J by 9 bases, with 11 bases between the two germline ends. CDR1 is MNHEY and CDR2 is SVGAGI in the germline V gene. CDR3 sequence (DNA): TGTGCCAGCAGTTACGAAGGGACTACTTCACCCCTCCACTTT. Its protein is CASSYEGTTSPLHF.

The chain carries TRBV19 and TRBJ1-6; 9 positions match TRBD1. Germline V gives CDR1 LNHDA, CDR2 SQIVND (reference sequence). CDR3 length equals 14 residues. Unmatched junction bases numbered 7, after V lost 9 bases and J lost 7 bases. The CDR3 spells CASRDREGNSPLHF. The CDR3 DNA reads TGTGCCAGCCGGGACAGGGAAGGAAATTCACCCCTCCACTTT.

This sequence joins TRBV5-4 and TRBJ2-5; D remains ambiguous. CDR3 size: 15 residues. CDR1 is SGHNT and CDR2 is YYREEE in the germline V gene (reference sequence). Trimming removed 6 bases at V and 1 base at J, with 16 bases between. The CDR3 is CASTIARTPQETQYF. The DNA of the CDR3 is TGTGCCAGCACTATTGCGCGAACCCCCCAAGAGACCCAGTACTTC.